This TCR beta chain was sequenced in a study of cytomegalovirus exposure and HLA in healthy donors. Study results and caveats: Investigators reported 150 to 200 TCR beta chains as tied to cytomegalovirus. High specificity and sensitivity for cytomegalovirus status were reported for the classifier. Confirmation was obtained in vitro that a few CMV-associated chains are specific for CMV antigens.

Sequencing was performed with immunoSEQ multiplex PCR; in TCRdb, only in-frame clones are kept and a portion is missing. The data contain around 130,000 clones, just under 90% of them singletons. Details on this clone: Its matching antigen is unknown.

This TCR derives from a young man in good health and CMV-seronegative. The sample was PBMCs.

CDR3 protein: CASSLAQGEAYEQYF. In DNA form, the CDR3 reads TGTGCCAGCAGCTTAGCGCAGGGGGAGGCCTACGAGCAGTACTTC. The V gene is TRBV7-7, the J gene TRBJ2-7, with D perhaps matching TRBD1 (7 bases). The germline V gene has CDR1 SSHAT and CDR2 FNYEAQ (reference sequence). The germline V and J ends were trimmed by 0 bases and 2 bases, with 11 bases remaining between them. This CDR3 is built from 15 residues.